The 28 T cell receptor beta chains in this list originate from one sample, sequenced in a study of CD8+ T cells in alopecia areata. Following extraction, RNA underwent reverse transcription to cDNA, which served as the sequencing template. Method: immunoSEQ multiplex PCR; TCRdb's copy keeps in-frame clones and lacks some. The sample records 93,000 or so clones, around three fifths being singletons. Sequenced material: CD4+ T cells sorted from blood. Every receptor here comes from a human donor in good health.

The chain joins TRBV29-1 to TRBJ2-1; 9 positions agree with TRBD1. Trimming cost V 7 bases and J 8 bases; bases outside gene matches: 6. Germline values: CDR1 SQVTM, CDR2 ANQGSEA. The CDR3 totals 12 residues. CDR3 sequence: CSAGQGPDEQFF. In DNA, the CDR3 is TGCAGCGCGGGACAGGGTCCCGATGAGCAGTTCTTC.

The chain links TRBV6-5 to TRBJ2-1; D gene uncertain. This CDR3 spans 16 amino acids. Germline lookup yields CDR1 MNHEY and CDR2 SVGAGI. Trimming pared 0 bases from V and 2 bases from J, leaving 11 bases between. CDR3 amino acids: CASSYSRYLAYNEQFF. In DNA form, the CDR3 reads TGTGCCAGCAGTTACTCGCGTTACCTCGCCTACAATGAGCAGTTCTTC.

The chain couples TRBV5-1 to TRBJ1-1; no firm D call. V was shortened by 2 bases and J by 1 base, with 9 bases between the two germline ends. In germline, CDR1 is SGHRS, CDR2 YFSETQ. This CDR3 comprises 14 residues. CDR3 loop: CASSFLQANTEAFF. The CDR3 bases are TGCGCCAGCAGCTTCCTACAAGCGAACACTGAAGCTTTCTTT.

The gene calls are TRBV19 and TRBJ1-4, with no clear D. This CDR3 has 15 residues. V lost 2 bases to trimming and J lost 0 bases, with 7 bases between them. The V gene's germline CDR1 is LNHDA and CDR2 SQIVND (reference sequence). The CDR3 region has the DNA TGTGCCAGTAGTATATCCTCCGCAACTAATGAAAAACTGTTTTTT. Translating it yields CASSISSATNEKLFF.

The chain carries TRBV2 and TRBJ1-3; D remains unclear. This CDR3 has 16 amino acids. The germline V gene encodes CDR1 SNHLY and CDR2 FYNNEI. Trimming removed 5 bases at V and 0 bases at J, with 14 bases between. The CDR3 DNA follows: TGTGCCAGCAGTCAACGCAGCGGGAGCTCTGGAAACACCATATATTTT. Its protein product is CASSQRSGSSGNTIYF.

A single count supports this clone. CDR3 DNA: TGTGCCAGCAGTTTAACAGGGTATAGCAATCAGCCCCAGCATTTT. It yields the protein CASSLTGYSNQPQHF. The J gene is TRBJ1-5, the V gene TRBV2, with a tentative D call TRBD1 (6 bases). Germline values: CDR1 SNHLY, CDR2 FYNNEI. The CDR3 is made up of 15 amino acids. Trimming left V 5 bases short and J 0 bases short, with 11 bases between.

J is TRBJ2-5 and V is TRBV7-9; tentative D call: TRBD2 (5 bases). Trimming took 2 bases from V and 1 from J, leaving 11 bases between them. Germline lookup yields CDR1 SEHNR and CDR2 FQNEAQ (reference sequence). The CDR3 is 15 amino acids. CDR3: CASSLFEGVQETQYF. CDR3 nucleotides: TGTGCCAGCAGCTTATTTGAGGGAGTCCAAGAGACCCAGTACTTC.

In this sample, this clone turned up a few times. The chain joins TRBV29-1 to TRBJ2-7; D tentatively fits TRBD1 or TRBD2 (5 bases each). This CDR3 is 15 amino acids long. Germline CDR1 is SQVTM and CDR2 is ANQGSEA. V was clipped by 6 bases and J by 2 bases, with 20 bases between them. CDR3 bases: TGCAGCGTCTCCGGGGCAGGGAGTATAACCTACGAGCAGTACTTC. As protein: CSVSGAGSITYEQYF.

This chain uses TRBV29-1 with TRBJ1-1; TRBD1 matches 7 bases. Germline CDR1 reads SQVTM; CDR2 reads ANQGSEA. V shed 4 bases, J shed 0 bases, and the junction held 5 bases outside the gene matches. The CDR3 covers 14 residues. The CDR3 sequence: CSVAKGAVNTEAFF. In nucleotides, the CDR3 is TGCAGCGTTGCGAAGGGGGCGGTGAACACTGAAGCTTTCTTT.

Here the CDR3 DNA reads TGCGCCAGCAGCTTGGGGTGGGGCCCGTTCTACGAGCAGTACTTC. Translation gives CASSLGWGPFYEQYF. The rearrangement links TRBV5-1 to TRBJ2-7; a weak D match, TRBD1 (5 bases). Trimming took 0 bases from V and 3 from J, leaving 13 bases between them. The CDR3 extends over 15 amino acids. The V gene's germline CDR1 is SGHRS and CDR2 YFSETQ.

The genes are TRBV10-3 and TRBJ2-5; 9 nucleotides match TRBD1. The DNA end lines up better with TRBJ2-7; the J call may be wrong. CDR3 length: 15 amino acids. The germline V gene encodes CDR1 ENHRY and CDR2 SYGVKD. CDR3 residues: CAISTGTGTPYEQYF. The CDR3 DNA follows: TGTGCCATCAGTACCGGGACAGGGACCCCCTACGAGCAGTACTTC.

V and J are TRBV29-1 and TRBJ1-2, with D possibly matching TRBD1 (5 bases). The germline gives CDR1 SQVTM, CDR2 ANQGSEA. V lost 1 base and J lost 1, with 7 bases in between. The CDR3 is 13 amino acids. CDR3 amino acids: CSVEGRVNYGYTF. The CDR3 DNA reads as TGCAGCGTTGAAGGCAGGGTTAACTATGGCTACACCTTC.

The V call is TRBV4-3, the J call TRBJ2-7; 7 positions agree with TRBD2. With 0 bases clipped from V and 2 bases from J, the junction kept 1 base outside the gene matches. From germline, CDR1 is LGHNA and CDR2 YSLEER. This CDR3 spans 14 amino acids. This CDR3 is CASSQDGTTYEQYF. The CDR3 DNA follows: TGCGCCAGCAGCCAAGACGGGACTACCTACGAGCAGTACTTC.

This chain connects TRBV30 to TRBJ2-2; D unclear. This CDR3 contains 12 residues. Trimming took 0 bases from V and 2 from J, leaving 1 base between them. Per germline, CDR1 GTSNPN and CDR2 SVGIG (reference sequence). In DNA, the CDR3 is TGTGCCTGGAGTGTAAACACCGGGGAGCTGTTTTTT. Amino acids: CAWSVNTGELFF.

The CDR3 region is CASSSIFGELFF. The CDR3 nucleotides are TGTGCCAGCAGCTCCATCTTCGGGGAGCTGTTTTTT. The chain couples TRBV7-9 to TRBJ2-2, with no clear D. V was pared by 4 bases and J by 7 bases, with 7 bases between. CDR1 SEHNR and CDR2 FQNEAQ come from the germline V gene (reference sequence). CDR3 length: 12 residues.

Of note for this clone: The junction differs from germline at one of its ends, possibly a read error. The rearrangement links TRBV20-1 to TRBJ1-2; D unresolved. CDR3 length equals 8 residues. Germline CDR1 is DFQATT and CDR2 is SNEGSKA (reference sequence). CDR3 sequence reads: CSAREAAF. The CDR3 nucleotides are TGCAGTGCTAGAGAGGCCGCCTTC.

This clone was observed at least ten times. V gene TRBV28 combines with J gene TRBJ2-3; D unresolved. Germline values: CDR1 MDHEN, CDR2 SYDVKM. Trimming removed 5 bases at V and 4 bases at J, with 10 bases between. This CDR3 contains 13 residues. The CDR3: CASSERSSDTQYF. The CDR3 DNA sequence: TGTGCCAGCAGTGAAAGGAGCTCAGATACGCAGTATTTT.

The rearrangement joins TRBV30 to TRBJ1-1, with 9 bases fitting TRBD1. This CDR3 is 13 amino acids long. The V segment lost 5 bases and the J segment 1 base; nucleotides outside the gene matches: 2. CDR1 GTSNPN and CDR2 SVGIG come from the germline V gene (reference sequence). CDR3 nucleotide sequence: TGTGCCTGGGAGGGACAGGGGAACACTGAAGCTTTCTTT. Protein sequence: CAWEGQGNTEAFF.

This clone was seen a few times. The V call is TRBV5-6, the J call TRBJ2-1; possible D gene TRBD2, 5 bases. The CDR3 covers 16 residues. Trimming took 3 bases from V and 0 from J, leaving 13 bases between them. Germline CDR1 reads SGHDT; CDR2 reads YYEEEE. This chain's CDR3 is CASSSGWRASYNEQFF. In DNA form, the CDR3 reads TGTGCCAGCAGCTCCGGCTGGCGGGCCTCCTACAATGAGCAGTTCTTC.

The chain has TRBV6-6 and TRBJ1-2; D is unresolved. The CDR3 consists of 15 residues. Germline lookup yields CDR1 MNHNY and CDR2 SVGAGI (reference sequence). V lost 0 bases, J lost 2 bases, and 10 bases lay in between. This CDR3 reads CASSYSATSNYGYTF. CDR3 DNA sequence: TGTGCCAGCAGTTACTCGGCGACCTCCAACTATGGCTACACCTTC.

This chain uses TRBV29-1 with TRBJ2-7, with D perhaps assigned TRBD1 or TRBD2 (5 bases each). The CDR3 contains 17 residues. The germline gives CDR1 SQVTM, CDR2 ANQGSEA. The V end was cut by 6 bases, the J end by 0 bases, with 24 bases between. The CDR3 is CSVRGTGTAALSYEQYF. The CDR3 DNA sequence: TGCAGCGTCCGAGGAACGGGGACGGCGGCACTCTCCTACGAGCAGTACTTC.

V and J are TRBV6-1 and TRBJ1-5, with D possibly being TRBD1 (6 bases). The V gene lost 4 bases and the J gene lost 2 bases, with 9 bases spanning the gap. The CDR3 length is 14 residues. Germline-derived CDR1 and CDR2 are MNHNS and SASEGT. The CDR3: CASSGHRGNQPQHF. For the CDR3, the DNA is TGTGCCAGCAGTGGACACAGGGGCAATCAGCCCCAGCATTTT.

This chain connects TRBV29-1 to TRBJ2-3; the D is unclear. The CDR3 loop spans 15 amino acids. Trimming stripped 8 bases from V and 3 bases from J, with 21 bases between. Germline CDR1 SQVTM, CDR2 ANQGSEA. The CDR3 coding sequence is TGCAGCACTACTCACCGGGCAGGCCAAACAGATACGCAGTATTTT. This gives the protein CSTTHRAGQTDTQYF.

The CDR3 reads CASSPGGASVFSTEAFF. The CDR3 DNA is TGTGCCAGCAGCCCCGGGGGGGCGTCGGTCTTTTCTACTGAAGCTTTCTTT. The J gene is TRBJ1-1, the V gene TRBV5-6, with D possibly matching TRBD1 (6 bases). V was pared by 4 bases and J by 5 bases, with 24 bases between. Germline V gene lookup returns CDR1 SGHDT and CDR2 YYEEEE. The CDR3 loop spans 17 amino acids.

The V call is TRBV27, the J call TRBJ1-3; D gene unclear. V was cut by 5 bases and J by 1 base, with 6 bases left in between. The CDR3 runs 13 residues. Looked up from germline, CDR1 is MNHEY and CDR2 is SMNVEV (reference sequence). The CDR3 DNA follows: TGTGCCAGCAGTCGGCAGTCTGGAAACACCATATATTTT. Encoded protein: CASSRQSGNTIYF.

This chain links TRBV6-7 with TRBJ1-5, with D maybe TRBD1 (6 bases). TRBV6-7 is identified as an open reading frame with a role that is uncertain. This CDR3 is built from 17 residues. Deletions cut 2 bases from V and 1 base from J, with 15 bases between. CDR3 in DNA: TGTGCCAGCAGTTACCGGGTCAGGGGCTTGAGCAATCAGCCCCAGCATTTT. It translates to CASSYRVRGLSNQPQHF.

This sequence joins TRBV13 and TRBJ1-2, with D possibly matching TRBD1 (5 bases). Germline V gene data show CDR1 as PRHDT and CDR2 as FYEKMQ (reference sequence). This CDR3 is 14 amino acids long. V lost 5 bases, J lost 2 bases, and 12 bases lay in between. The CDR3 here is CASSKSGGNYGYTF. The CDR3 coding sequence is TGTGCCAGCAGCAAGTCGGGGGGGAACTATGGCTACACCTTC. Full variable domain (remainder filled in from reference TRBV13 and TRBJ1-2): AAGVIQSPRHLIKEKRETATLKCYPIPRHDTVYWYQQGPGQDPQFLISFYEKMQSDKGSIPDRFSAQQFSDYHSELNMSSLELGDSALYFCASSKSGGNYGYTFGSGTRLTVV.

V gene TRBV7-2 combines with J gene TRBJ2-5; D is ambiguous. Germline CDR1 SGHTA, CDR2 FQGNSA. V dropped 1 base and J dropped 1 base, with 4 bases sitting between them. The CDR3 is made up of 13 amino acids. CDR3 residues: CASSLGSQETQYF. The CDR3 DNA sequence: TGTGCCAGCAGCTTAGGCAGCCAAGAGACCCAGTACTTC.